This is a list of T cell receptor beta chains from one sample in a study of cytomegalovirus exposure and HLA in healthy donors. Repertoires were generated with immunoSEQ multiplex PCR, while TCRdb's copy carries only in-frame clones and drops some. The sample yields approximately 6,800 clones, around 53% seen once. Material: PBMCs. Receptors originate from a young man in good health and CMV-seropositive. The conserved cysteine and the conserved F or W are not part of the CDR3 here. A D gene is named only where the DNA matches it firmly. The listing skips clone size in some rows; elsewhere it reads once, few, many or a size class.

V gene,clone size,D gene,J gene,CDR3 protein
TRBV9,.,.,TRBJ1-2,ASSGNPGRAVG
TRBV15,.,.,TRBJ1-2,ATSRDHKGGYT
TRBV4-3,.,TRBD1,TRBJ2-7,ASSPGTGVLYEQY
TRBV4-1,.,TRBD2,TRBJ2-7,ASSPLRTSGHEQY
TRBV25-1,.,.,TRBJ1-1,ASSEYPLGNTEAF
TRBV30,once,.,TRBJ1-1,AIIPSTEAF
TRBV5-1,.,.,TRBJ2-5,ASSQQETQY
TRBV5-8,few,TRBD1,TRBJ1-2,ASSRQGHYGYT
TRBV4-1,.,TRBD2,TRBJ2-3,ASSQGKVGLAVTDTQY
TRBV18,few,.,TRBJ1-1,ASSGGVTNTEAF
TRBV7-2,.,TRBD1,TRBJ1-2,ASSLPRTGRDGYT
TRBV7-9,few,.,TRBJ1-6,ASSLANAGPLH
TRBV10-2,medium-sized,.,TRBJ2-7,ASSEGYSLSYEQY
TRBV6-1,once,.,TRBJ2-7,ASRVARDYEQY
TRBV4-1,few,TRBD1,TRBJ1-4,ASSQIDRGAEKLF
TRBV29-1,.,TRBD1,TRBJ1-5,SVEALTLGQGRGGNQPQH
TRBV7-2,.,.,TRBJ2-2,ASSSSNTGELF
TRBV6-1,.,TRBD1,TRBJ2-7,ASKRDRGRY
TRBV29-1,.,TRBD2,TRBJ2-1,SVLLGTSEDNEQF
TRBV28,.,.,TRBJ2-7,ASRLNYEQY
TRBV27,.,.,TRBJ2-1,ASSGTRNEQF
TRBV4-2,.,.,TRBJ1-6,ASSQEVGTLNSPLH
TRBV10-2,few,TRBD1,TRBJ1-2,ASSSGGLNYGYT
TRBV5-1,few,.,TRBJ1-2,ASSSTRART
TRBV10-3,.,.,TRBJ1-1,AISSDSSNTEAF
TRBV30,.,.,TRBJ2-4,AWSVRDIQY
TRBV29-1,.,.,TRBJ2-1,SGGPYNEQF
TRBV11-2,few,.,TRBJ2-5,ASTRAGGETQY
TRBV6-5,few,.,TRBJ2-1,ASSPRGYNEQF
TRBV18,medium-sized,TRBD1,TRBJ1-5,ASSVGQTLSNQPQH
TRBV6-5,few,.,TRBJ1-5,ASSYSLGDFQAQH
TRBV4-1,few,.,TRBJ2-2,ASSGSREATGELF
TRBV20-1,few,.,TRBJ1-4,SARMREKLF
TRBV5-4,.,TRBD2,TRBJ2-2,ASSRDGREGWTGELF
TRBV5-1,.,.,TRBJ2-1,ASSTGTSHNEQF
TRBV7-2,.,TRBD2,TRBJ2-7,ASSLGLAGAYEQY
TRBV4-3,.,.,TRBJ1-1,ASSQDPRGYTEAF
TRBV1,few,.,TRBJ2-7,TSSLTLQLAGNEQY
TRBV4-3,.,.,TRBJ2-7,ASSQDQGISYEQY
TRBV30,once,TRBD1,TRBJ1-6,AWSQSGTVPSPLH
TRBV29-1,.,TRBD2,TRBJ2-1,SVDPSGSTRFMINEQF
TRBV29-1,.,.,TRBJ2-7,SISTGISYEQY
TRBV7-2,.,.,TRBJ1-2,ASSYRTDSSDGYT
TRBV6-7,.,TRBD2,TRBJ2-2,ASSSGLAGGPGTGELF
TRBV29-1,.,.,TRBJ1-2,SVEDLGDSNYGYT
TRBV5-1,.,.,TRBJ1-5,ASSLDPDQPQH
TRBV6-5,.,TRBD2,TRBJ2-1,ATQSGVSGDEQF
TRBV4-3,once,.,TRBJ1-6,ASSQFGTEDSPLH
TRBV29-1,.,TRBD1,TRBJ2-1,SVDRGLRNEQF
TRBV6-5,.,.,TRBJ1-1,ASSLPDEREAF
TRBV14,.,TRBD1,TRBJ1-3,ASSQGAGGSGQTIY
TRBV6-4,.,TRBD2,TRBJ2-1,ASSEAGGYNEQF
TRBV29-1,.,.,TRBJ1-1,SVETTYTEAF
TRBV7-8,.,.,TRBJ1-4,ASSLAKEGRRLF
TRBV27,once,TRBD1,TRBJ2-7,ASRTGSLNEQY
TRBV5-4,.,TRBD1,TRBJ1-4,ASSSSSTGGEEEKLF
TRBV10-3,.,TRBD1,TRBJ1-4,AISDADRVHEKLF
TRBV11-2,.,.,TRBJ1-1,ASSPGQLNTEAF